Presented here are 5 T cell receptor beta chains from one specimen sequenced in a study of cytomegalovirus exposure and HLA in healthy donors. The primer mix had 60 Vbeta and 13 Jbeta primers. Assay used: immunoSEQ multiplex PCR; TCRdb lists only in-frame clones, some missing. The table lists 100,000 to 150,000 clones, over 60% of them singletons. Sequencing used PBMCs. These receptor sequences come from a man in his sixties in good health and CMV-seropositive.

The rearrangement links TRBV6-1 to TRBJ1-2; D unclear. Trimming took 1 base from V and 8 from J, leaving 17 bases between them. The CDR3 spans 15 residues. Germline loops: CDR1 MNHNS, CDR2 SASEGT. CDR3 sequence reads: CASSEGRGRSLGYTF. The CDR3 DNA is TGTGCCAGCAGTGAAGGAAGAGGAAGGAGCTTAGGCTACACCTTC.

The chain has TRBV7-9 and TRBJ2-2; D gene ambiguous. The V and J ends lost 5 bases and 3 bases respectively, with 10 bases between them. Germline loops: CDR1 SEHNR, CDR2 FQNEAQ (reference sequence). The length of the CDR3 is 14 residues. CDR3 amino acids: CASSRSQHTGELFF. The CDR3 DNA follows: TGTGCCAGCAGCCGGAGTCAGCACACCGGGGAGCTGTTTTTT.

This chain links TRBV30 with TRBJ2-6; D ambiguous. Germline V CDR1 and CDR2: GTSNPN, SVGIG (reference sequence). The CDR3 has 13 amino acids. V shed 3 bases and J shed 3 bases, with 6 bases lying between them. CDR3 sequence: CAWRVGGANVLTF. Written as DNA, the CDR3 is TGTGCCTGGAGAGTCGGTGGGGCCAACGTCCTGACTTTC.

This clone has more than one count but fewer than ten. This rearrangement joins TRBV7-9 to TRBJ1-4; D not resolved. Deletions cut 2 bases from V and 7 bases from J, with 14 bases between. Germline V gene sequence: CDR1 SEHNR, CDR2 FQNEAQ (reference sequence). The CDR3 runs 15 residues. CDR3 sequence (DNA): TGTGCCAGCAGCTTATTTGGGGAGGGTGTTGAAAAACTGTTTTTT. Its translation: CASSLFGEGVEKLFF.

This chain uses TRBV4-2 with TRBJ2-3; 7 nucleotides align to TRBD2. Per germline, CDR1 LGHNA and CDR2 YNFKEQ. CDR3 length: 16 residues. V shed 1 base, J shed 1 base, and the junction held 5 bases outside the gene matches. CDR3 loop: CASSQVRAGGTDTQYF. The CDR3 DNA reads TGTGCCAGCAGCCAAGTCCGGGCGGGGGGCACAGATACGCAGTATTTT.